This T cell receptor beta chain was profiled in a study of T-cell memory formation after mild COVID-19. Overall study context: The TCR clusters were mostly specific to one donor. Findings of the study overall: Later expanders leaned CD4+, whereas clones that contracted between day 15 and 85 were balanced CD4/CD8. The CD4+ clones that contracted clustered mainly within CM and EM, and the CD8+ clones concentrated in EMRA. Proof of SARS-CoV-2 specificity was absent for the second-wave clones that crested on day 37.

Trimming removed 3 bases from V and 8 bases from J; junction bases left unmatched: 3. There are 13 residues in the CDR3. Germline V gene lookup returns CDR1 KGHSH and CDR2 LQKENI. This clonotype appeared many times. Antigen: not known. A single record per CDR3 protein comes from TCRdb applying MiXCR to the 5' RACE reads. The data show about 350,000 distinct CDR3 sequences, roughly 13% seen once. The TCR comes from a man between 18 and 29 years old who had mild COVID-19 (a few samples of this study predate the infection). Cell type and time point are not known. The genes are TRBV18 and TRBJ1-1, with 10 positions matching TRBD1. Material for sequencing was PBMCs or a T cell subset sorted from them (not recorded which). DNA for the CDR3: TGTGCCAGCTCACCCCGGGACAGGGGAGAAGCTTTCTTT. Its protein product is CASSPRDRGEAFF.